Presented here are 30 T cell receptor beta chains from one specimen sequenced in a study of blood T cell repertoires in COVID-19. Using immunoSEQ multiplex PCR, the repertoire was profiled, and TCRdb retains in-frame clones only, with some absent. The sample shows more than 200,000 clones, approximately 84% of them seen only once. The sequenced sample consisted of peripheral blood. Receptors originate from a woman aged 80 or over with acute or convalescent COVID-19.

This chain's CDR3 is CASSYSIRQTVGYTF. CDR3 nucleotide sequence: TGTGCCAGCAGTTACTCGATACGTCAAACGGTCGGCTACACCTTC. This chain uses TRBV6-5 with TRBJ1-2, with D unresolved. Trimming shortened V by 0 bases and J by 8 bases, and 16 bases separated the two germline ends. CDR1 and CDR2 from the germline V gene are MNHEY and SVGAGI. This CDR3 spans 15 amino acids.

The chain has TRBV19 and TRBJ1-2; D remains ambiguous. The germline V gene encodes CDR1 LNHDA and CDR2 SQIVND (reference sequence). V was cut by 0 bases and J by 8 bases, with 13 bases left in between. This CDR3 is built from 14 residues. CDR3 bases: TGTGCCAGTAGTATAGATTCCGGGTTTGCGGGCTACACCTTC. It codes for CASSIDSGFAGYTF.

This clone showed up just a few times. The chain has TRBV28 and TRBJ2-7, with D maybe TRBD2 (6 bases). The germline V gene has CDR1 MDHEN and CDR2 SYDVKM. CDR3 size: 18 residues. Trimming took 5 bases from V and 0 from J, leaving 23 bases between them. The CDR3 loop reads CASSPLNNREGGSYEQYF. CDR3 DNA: TGTGCCAGCAGTCCTCTCAATAATAGAGAGGGAGGCTCCTACGAGCAGTACTTC.

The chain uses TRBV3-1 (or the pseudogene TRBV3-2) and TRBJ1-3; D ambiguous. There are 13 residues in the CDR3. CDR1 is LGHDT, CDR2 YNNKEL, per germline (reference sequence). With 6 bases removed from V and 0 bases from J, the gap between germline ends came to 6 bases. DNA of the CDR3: TGTGCCAGCAGACAGTTCTCTGGAAACACCATATATTTT. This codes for CASRQFSGNTIYF.

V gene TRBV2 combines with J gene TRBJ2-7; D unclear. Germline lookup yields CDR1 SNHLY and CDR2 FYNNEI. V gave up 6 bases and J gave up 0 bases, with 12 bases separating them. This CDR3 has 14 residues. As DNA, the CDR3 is TGTGCCAGCAGACCAGACTTAAGCTCCTACGAGCAGTACTTC. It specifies CASRPDLSSYEQYF.

The CDR3 DNA follows: TGTGCCACCGGGACAGGGAGCACAGATACGCAGTATTTT. Translated: CATGTGSTDTQYF. This chain uses TRBV5-4 with TRBJ2-3, with TRBD1 identical over 9 bases. This CDR3 has 13 amino acids. Germline V gene data show CDR1 as SGHNT and CDR2 as YYREEE (reference sequence). Trimming at V came to 9 bases and at J to 0 bases, leaving 2 bases not matched to a gene. The whole variable domain, filled in from reference TRBV5-4 and TRBJ2-3, reads ETGVTQSPTHLIKTRGQQVTLRCSSQSGHNTVSWYQQALGQGPQFIFQYYREEENGRGNFPPRFSGLQFPNYSSELNVNALELDDSALYLCATGTGSTDTQYFGPGTRLTVL.

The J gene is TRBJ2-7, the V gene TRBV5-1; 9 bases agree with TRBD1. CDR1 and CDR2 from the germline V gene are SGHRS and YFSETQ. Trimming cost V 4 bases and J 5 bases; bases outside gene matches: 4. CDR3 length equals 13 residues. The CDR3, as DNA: TGCGCCAGCAGCCCGGACAGGGGAAACGAGCAGTACTTC. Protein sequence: CASSPDRGNEQYF.

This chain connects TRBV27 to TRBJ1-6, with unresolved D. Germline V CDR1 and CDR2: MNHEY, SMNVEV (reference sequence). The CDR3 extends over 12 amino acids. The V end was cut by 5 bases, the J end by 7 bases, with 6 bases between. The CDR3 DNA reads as TGTGCCAGCAGTGTAGAAAATTCACCCCTCCACTTT. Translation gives CASSVENSPLHF.

The CDR3 DNA follows: TGTGCCAGCAGCTTAGTGACGGCACAGGGGTATGGCAATCAGCCCCAGCATTTT. Its translation: CASSLVTAQGYGNQPQHF. The chain is built from TRBV7-9 and TRBJ1-5, with 7 bases identical to TRBD1. Germline lookup yields CDR1 SEHNR and CDR2 FQNEAQ (reference sequence). CDR3 length: 18 amino acids. The V and J ends lost 1 base and 2 bases, in that order; junction bases with no gene match: 11.

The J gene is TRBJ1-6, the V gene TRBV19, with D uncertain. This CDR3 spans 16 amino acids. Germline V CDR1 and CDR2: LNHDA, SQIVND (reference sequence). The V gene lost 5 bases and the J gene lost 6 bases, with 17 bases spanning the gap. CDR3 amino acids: CASSPPGVGSNSPLHF. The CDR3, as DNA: TGTGCCAGTAGTCCACCCGGGGTCGGAAGTAATTCACCCCTCCACTTT.

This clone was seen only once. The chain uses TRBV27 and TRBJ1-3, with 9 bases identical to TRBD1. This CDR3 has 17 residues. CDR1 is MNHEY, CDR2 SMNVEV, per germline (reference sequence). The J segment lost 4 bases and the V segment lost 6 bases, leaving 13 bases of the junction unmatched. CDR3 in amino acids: CASSPTAGTGYGNTIYF. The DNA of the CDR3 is TGTGCCAGCAGCCCGACCGCCGGGACAGGGTACGGAAACACCATATATTTT.

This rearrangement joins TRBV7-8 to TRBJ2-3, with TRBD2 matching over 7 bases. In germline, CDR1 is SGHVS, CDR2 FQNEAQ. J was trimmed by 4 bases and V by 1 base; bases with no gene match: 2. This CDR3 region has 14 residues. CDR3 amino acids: CASSLGTSADTQYF. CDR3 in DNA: TGTGCCAGCAGCTTAGGCACTAGCGCAGATACGCAGTATTTT. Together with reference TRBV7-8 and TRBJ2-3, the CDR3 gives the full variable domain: GAGVSQSPRYKVAKRGQDVALRCDPISGHVSLFWYQQALGQGPEFLTYFQNEAQLDKSGLPSDRFFAERPEGSVSTLKIQRTQQEDSAVYLCASSLGTSADTQYFGPGTRLTVL.

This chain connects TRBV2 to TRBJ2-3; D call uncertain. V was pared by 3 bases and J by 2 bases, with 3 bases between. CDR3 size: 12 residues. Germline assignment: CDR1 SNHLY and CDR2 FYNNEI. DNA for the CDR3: TGTGCCAGCAGTGACATCACAGATACGCAGTATTTT. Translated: CASSDITDTQYF.

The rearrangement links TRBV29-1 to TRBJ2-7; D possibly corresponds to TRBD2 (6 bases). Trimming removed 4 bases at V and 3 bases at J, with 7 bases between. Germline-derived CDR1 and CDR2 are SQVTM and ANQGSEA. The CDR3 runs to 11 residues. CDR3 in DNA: TGCAGCGTTGGGCGGGACTACGAGCAGTACTTC. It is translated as CSVGRDYEQYF.

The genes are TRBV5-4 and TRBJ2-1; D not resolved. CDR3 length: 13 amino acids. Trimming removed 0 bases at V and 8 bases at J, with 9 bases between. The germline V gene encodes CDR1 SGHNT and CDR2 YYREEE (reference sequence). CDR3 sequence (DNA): TGTGCCAGCAGCTTGGCAGGTGATGATGAGCAGTTCTTC. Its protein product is CASSLAGDDEQFF.

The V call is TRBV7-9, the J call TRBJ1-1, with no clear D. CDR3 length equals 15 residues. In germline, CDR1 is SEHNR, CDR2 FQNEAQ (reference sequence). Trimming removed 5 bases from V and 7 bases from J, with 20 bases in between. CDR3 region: CASSLVAGSGSEAFF. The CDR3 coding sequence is TGTGCCAGCAGCCTCGTTGCCGGGTCGGGGAGTGAAGCTTTCTTT.

The CDR3 loop reads CATPSGTGELFF. The CDR3 DNA is TGTGCCACCCCTAGCGGCACCGGGGAGCTGTTTTTT. The chain has TRBV21-1 and TRBJ2-2; TRBD2, the D gene given by the table, was not confirmed from the DNA. TRBV21-1 is a pseudogene segment. The CDR3 has 12 residues.

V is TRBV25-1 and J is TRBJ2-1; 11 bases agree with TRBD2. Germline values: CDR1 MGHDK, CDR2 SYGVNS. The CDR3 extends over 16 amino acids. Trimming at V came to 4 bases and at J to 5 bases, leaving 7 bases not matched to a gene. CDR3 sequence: CASSGFLAGGNNEQFF. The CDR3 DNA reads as TGTGCCAGCAGTGGATTCTTAGCGGGGGGGAACAATGAGCAGTTCTTC.

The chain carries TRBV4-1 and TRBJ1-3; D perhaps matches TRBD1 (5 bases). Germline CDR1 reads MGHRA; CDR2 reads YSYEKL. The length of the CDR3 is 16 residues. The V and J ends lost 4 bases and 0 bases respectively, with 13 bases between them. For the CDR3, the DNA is TGCGCCAGCAGCCCTTCCGACAGACACTCTGGAAACACCATATATTTT. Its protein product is CASSPSDRHSGNTIYF.

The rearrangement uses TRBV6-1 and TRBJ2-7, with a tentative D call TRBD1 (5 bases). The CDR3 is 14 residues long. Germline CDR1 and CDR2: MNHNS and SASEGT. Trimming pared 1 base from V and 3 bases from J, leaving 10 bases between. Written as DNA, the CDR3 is TGTGCCAGCAGTGAAGGGGGCCTGGGCTACGAGCAGTACTTC. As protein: CASSEGGLGYEQYF.

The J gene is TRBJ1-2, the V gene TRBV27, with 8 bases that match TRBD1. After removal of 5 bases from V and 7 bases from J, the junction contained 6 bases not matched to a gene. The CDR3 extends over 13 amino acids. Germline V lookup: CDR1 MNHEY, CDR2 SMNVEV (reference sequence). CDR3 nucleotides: TGTGCCAGCAGTCACGGACAGGGTGCTGGCTACACCTTC. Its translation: CASSHGQGAGYTF.

The CDR3 loop reads CASSLTSGATYEQYF. CDR3 nucleotides: TGCGCCAGCAGCCTGACTAGCGGGGCCACCTACGAGCAGTACTTC. The chain links TRBV5-1 to TRBJ2-7; 11 positions agree with TRBD2. Germline V lookup: CDR1 SGHRS, CDR2 YFSETQ. The CDR3 sequence is 15 residues long. Trimming removed 4 bases from V and 2 bases from J; junction bases left unmatched: 5.

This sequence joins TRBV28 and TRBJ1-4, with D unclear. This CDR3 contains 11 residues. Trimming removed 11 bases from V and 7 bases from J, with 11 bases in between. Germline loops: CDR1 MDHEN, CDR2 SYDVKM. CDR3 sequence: CAAGLGEKLFF. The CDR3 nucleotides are TGTGCCGCGGGGTTAGGTGAAAAACTGTTTTTT.

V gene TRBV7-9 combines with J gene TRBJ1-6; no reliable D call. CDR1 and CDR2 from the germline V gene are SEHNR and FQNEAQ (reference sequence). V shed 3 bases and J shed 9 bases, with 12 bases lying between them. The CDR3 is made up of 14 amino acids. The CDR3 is CASSFPGNGSPLHF. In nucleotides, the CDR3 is TGTGCCAGCAGCTTCCCGGGGAATGGTTCACCCCTCCACTTT.

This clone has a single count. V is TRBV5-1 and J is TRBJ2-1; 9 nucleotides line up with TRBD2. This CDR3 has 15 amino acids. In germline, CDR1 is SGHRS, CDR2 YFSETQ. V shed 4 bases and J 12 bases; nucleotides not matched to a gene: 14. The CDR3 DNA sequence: TGCGCCAGCAGCATGGAGGCGGGGGGGCCGGTCGGGCAGTTCTTC. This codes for CASSMEAGGPVGQFF. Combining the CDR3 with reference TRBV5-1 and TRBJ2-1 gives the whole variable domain KAGVTQTPRYLIKTRGQQVTLSCSPISGHRSVSWYQQTPGQGLQFLFEYFSETQRNKGNFPGRFSGRQFSNSRSEMNVSTLELGDSALYLCASSMEAGGPVGQFFGPGTRLTVL.

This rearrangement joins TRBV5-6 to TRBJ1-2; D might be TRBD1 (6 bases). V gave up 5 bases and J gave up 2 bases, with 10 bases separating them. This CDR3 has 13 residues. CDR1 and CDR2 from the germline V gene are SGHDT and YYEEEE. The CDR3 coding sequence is TGTGCCAGCAGTTCGGGACAAAACTATGGCTACACCTTC. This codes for CASSSGQNYGYTF.

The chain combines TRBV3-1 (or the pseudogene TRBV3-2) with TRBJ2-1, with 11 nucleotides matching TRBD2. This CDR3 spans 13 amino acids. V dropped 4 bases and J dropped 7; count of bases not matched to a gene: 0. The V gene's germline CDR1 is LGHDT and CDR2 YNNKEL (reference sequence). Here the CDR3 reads CASSLAGGNEQFF. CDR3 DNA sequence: TGTGCCAGCAGCCTAGCGGGGGGGAATGAGCAGTTCTTC.

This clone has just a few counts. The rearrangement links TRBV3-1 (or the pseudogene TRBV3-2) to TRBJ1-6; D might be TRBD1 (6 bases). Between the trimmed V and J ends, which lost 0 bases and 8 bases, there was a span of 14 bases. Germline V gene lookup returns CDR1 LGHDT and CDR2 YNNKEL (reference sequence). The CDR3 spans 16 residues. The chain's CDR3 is CASSQEIARGDSPLHF. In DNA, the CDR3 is TGTGCCAGCAGCCAAGAGATTGCCAGGGGCGATTCACCCCTCCACTTT.

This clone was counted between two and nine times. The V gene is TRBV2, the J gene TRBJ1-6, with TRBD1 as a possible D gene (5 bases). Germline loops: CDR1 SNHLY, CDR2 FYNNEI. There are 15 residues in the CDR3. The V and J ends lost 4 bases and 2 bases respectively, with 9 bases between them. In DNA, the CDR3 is TGTGCCAGCAGTGGGGGCTCCCCCTATAATTCACCCCTCCACTTT. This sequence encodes CASSGGSPYNSPLHF.

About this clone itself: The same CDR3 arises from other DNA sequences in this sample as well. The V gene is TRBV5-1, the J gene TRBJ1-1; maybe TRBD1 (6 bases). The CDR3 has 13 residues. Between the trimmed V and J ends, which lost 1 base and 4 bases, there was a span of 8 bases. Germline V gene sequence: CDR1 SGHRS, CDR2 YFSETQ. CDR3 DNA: TGCGCCAGCAGCTTGAGAGGGGGCACTGAAGCTTTCTTT. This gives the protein CASSLRGGTEAFF.